This T cell receptor (beta chain) comes out of a study of cytomegalovirus exposure and HLA in healthy donors. Study overall: The same platform was used for the 120 or so validation repertoires as for the 666 first-cohort repertoires, as reported in a later analysis. Study findings and constraints: A list of 164 TCR beta chains associated with cytomegalovirus was given.

Assay used: immunoSEQ multiplex PCR; TCRdb lists only in-frame clones, some missing. The sample holds 70,000 to 75,000 clones, less than 95% seen once. The CDR3 sequence is 12 residues long. With V trimmed by 6 bases and J by 6 bases, 3 bases remained unmatched. Germline loops: CDR1 LNHDA, CDR2 SQIVND (reference sequence). Note on this clone: Its specificity is unknown.

Input material: PBMCs. The receptor was isolated from a woman between 18 and 30 years old in good health and CMV-seronegative. V gene TRBV19 combines with J gene TRBJ1-2; 8 bases match TRBD1. This CDR3 is CASRRQGNGYTF. The CDR3, as DNA: TGTGCCAGTAGACGACAGGGGAATGGCTACACCTTC.